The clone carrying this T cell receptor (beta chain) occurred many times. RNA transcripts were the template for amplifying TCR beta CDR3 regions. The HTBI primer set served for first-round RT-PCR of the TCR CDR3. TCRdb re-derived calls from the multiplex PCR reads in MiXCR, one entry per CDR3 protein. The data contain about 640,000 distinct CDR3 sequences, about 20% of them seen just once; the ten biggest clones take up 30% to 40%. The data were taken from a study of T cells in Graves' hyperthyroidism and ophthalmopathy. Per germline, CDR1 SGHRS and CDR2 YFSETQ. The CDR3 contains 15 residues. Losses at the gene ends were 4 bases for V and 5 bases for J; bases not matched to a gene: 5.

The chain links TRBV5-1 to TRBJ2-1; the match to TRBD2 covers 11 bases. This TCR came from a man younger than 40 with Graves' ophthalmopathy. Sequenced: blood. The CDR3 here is CASSTSGRPNNEQFF. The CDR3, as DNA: TGCGCCAGCAGCACTAGCGGGAGACCGAACAATGAGCAGTTCTTC.